This T cell receptor beta chain came from a study of blood T cells in healthy people across ages. Those donating, healthy Caucasian individuals from Russia, were aged roughly 6 to 90. Roughly 10 milliliters was the volume of peripheral blood drawn from each donor. Isolation yielded PBMCs, at least 7 million per sample, in every case. Per the germline V gene, CDR1 is MNHEY and CDR2 is SMNVEV (reference sequence). There are 18 residues in the CDR3. Details on this clonotype: An end of the junction does not agree with germline; a read error may underlie this.

The authors ran a second PCR of roughly 7 to 11 cycles using a sample-barcoded 5' primer and a J-beta primer mix. TCRdb recomputed calls from the 5' RACE reads with MiXCR, one row per CDR3 protein. The sample includes about 970,000 distinct CDR3 sequences, roughly 47% of them seen just once. V is TRBV27 and J is TRBJ2-3; 8 bases fit TRBD2. The receptor comes from a woman aged 60 to 75 in good health. The sequenced material came from blood. The CDR3 is CSSSLGSGLVTSTDTQYF. The CDR3 nucleotides are TGTTCCAGCAGTTTAGGGTCGGGACTAGTCACTAGCACAGATACGCAGTATTTT.